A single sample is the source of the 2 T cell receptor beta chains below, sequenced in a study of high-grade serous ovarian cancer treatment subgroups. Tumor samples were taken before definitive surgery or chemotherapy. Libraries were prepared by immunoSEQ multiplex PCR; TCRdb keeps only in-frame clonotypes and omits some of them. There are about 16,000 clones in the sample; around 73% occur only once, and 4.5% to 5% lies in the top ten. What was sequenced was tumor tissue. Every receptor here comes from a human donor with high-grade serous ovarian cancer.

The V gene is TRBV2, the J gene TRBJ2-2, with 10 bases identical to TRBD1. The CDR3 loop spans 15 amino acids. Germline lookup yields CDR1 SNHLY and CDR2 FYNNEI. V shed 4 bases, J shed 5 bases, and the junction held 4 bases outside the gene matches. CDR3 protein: CASSGGTGATGELFF. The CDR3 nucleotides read TGTGCCAGCAGTGGCGGGACAGGGGCGACCGGGGAGCTGTTTTTT.

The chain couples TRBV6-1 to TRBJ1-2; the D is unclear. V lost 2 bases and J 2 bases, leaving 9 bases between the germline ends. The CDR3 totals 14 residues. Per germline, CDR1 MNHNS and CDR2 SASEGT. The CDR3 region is CASSERPANYGYTF. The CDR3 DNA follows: TGTGCCAGCAGTGAACGGCCGGCGAACTATGGCTACACCTTC.